The T cell receptor beta chain described here comes from a study of cytomegalovirus exposure and HLA in healthy donors. Study summary: Around 85 million unique TCR sequences came from HLA-typed donors in an early release. Most donors, just over 80% of a few hundred genotyped, fell in the Caucasian-associated ancestry cluster.

The CDR3 extends over 15 amino acids. Germline trimming cut 2 bases from V and 2 bases from J; bases unmatched to any gene: 3. The germline gives CDR1 MNHEY, CDR2 SMNVEV (reference sequence). The PCR had 60 Vbeta and 13 Jbeta primers. Clones were read by immunoSEQ multiplex PCR, and TCRdb kept only the in-frame ones, dropping some. The table has roughly 100,000 clones, about 74% seen once; the top ten hold about 8.3%. This clone was seen a handful of times. Its antigen is unknown. Findings of the study overall: One cluster of highly shared sequence variants probably arose as a sequencing artifact.

The receptor's source is a female donor in good health and CMV-seronegative. The sequencing sample was made of PBMCs. The chain employs TRBV27 and TRBJ1-1; 9 bases are shared with TRBD1. In DNA, the CDR3 is TGTGCCAGCAGTTTAGGGACAGGGAGAAACACTGAAGCTTTCTTT. It codes for CASSLGTGRNTEAFF.